The 20 T cell receptor beta chains given below trace back to one sample, sequenced in a study of blood T cell repertoires in COVID-19. Data came from immunoSEQ multiplex PCR; TCRdb stores just in-frame clones and leaves some out. The repertoire holds some 140,000 clones, with around 82% as singletons. Sample: PBMCs or T cells enriched from blood (not recorded which). The receptors come from a man in his forties with acute COVID-19.

The chain is built from TRBV6-4 and TRBJ2-2, with D maybe TRBD1 (8 bases). The CDR3 covers 17 residues. CDR1 is MRHNA, CDR2 SNTAGT, per germline. With 7 bases removed from V and 2 bases from J, the gap between germline ends came to 20 bases. The CDR3 reads CASTVWNRGGNTGELFF. The CDR3 DNA is TGTGCCAGCACAGTTTGGAACAGGGGGGGTAACACCGGGGAGCTGTTTTTT.

This chain links TRBV28 with TRBJ2-3; 8 positions agree with TRBD1. There are 19 residues in the CDR3. Trimming at V came to 8 bases and at J to 0 bases, leaving 19 bases not matched to a gene. Germline lookup yields CDR1 MDHEN and CDR2 SYDVKM. CDR3 loop: CASSFPNTGGFLSTDTQYF. In DNA, the CDR3 is TGTGCCAGCTCTTTCCCCAACACAGGGGGTTTTTTGAGCACAGATACGCAGTATTTT.

This rearrangement joins TRBV6-5 to TRBJ2-1; 7 bases fit TRBD2. The germline V gene encodes CDR1 MNHEY and CDR2 SVGAGI. Trimming cost V 3 bases and J 2 bases; bases outside gene matches: 7. This CDR3 has 16 amino acids. The CDR3 region is CASSYKPSGPYNEQFF. For the CDR3, the DNA is TGTGCCAGCAGTTATAAGCCTAGCGGCCCCTACAATGAGCAGTTCTTC.

V usage is TRBV4-2 and J usage is TRBJ2-2; 7 nucleotides agree with TRBD1. Trimming removed 4 bases from V and 0 bases from J; junction bases left unmatched: 11. CDR1 is LGHNA and CDR2 is YNFKEQ in the germline V gene. The CDR3 consists of 18 residues. The CDR3 loop reads CASSPGQEAYSNTGELFF. In nucleotides, the CDR3 is TGTGCCAGCAGCCCCGGACAGGAGGCATACTCGAACACCGGGGAGCTGTTTTTT.

The CDR3 loop reads CASSQRGINEQFF. The CDR3 DNA reads TGTGCCAGCAGCCAACGGGGGATCAATGAGCAGTTCTTC. The chain has TRBV14 and TRBJ2-1; tentatively, D is TRBD2 (6 bases). Germline loops: CDR1 SGHDN, CDR2 FVKESK. This CDR3 is built from 13 residues. V was clipped by 2 bases and J by 6 bases, with 8 bases between them.

The chain is built from TRBV2 and TRBJ1-6; possibly TRBD1 for D (5 bases). The V gene lost 1 base and the J gene lost 7 bases, with 8 bases spanning the gap. The CDR3 is made up of 14 amino acids. Looked up from germline, CDR1 is SNHLY and CDR2 is FYNNEI. The CDR3: CASSEGGSNSPLHF. The CDR3, as DNA: TGTGCCAGCAGTGAAGGGGGCTCCAATTCACCCCTCCACTTT.

This clone has just a few counts. V is TRBV28 and J is TRBJ1-6; possible D gene TRBD1, 6 bases. The CDR3 has 15 residues. Germline CDR1 reads MDHEN; CDR2 reads SYDVKM. V was clipped by 3 bases and J by 7 bases, with 13 bases between them. Here the CDR3 DNA reads TGTGCCAGCAGTTTTAGTTCAGGGGAGAATTCACCCCTCCACTTT. It specifies CASSFSSGENSPLHF.

The V gene is TRBV19, the J gene TRBJ2-3; possibly TRBD1 for D (6 bases). The CDR3 consists of 16 residues. The V gene lost 5 bases and the J gene lost 0 bases, with 15 bases spanning the gap. Germline CDR1 and CDR2: LNHDA and SQIVND (reference sequence). The DNA of the CDR3 is TGTGCCAGTAGTCGCCGGAAGGACAGTAGCACAGATACGCAGTATTTT. Protein product: CASSRRKDSSTDTQYF.

V and J are TRBV12-2 and TRBJ2-3; TRBD1 is the table's D call, not checked against the DNA. TRBV12-2 constitutes a pseudogene. The CDR3 length is 16 residues. The CDR3 DNA reads TGTGCAAGTCGCTCAACACAGGGGGCGAACACAGATACGCAGTATTTT. As protein: CASRSTQGANTDTQYF.

The chain employs TRBV18 and TRBJ1-3; D may be TRBD1 (6 bases). The germline V and J ends were trimmed by 4 bases and 0 bases, with 16 bases remaining between them. Germline V gene data show CDR1 as KGHSH and CDR2 as LQKENI. The CDR3 has 17 residues. In nucleotides, the CDR3 is TGTGCCAGCTCACTGATCGCCCAGGGGAACTCTGGAAACACCATATATTTT. Translated: CASSLIAQGNSGNTIYF.

This clone has a single count. The gene calls are TRBV9 and TRBJ2-2; maybe TRBD1 (6 bases). CDR1 is SGDLS and CDR2 is YYNGEE in the germline V gene. The CDR3 consists of 15 residues. V lost 0 bases to trimming and J lost 5 bases, with 11 bases between them. The CDR3 DNA follows: TGTGCCAGCAGCGTAGGGGGGCAGATAACCGGGGAGCTGTTTTTT. It is translated as CASSVGGQITGELFF.

This sequence joins TRBV9 and TRBJ1-2; weak D call: TRBD1 (6 bases). V gave up 4 bases and J gave up 3 bases, with 10 bases separating them. Germline CDR1 SGDLS, CDR2 YYNGEE. The CDR3 has 13 residues. DNA of the CDR3: TGTGCCAGCAGCCCCCGACAGGACTATGGCTACACCTTC. This gives the protein CASSPRQDYGYTF. Combining the CDR3 with reference TRBV9 and TRBJ1-2 gives the whole variable domain DSGVTQTPKHLITATGQRVTLRCSPRSGDLSVYWYQQSLDQGLQFLIQYYNGEERAKGNILERFSAQQFPDLHSELNLSSLELGDSALYFCASSPRQDYGYTFGSGTRLTVV.

The chain links TRBV4-3 to TRBJ1-5; D possibly corresponds to TRBD1 (5 bases). V was clipped by 1 base and J by 4 bases, with 11 bases between them. The germline CDR1 and CDR2 sequences are LGHNA and YSLEER. This CDR3 has 15 amino acids. Here the CDR3 reads CASSQAVQGNQPQHF. In DNA form, the CDR3 reads TGCGCCAGCAGCCAAGCAGTCCAGGGAAATCAGCCCCAGCATTTT.

V and J are TRBV19 and TRBJ1-1; TRBD1 agrees at 7 bases. V trimming: 3 bases; J trimming: 5 bases; junction bases outside the gene matches: 6. The germline CDR1 and CDR2 sequences are LNHDA and SQIVND (reference sequence). This CDR3 is 14 amino acids long. The CDR3 is CASSIEGAHTEAFF. The CDR3 DNA sequence: TGTGCCAGTAGTATTGAGGGGGCGCATACTGAAGCTTTCTTT.

The J gene is TRBJ2-1, the V gene TRBV5-1, with D possibly matching TRBD1 (5 bases). Germline CDR1 reads SGHRS; CDR2 reads YFSETQ. Trimming left V 2 bases short and J 4 bases short, with 13 bases between. This CDR3 spans 15 amino acids. In nucleotides, the CDR3 is TGCGCCAGCAGCTTCACAGGTTACGGATACAATGAGCAGTTCTTC. Translating gives CASSFTGYGYNEQFF.

The chain has TRBV2 and TRBJ2-5, with 8 bases aligning to TRBD1. Germline V CDR1 and CDR2: SNHLY, FYNNEI. J gave up 2 bases and V 7 bases, and 9 bases lay outside the gene matches. CDR3 length: 15 amino acids. In DNA form, the CDR3 reads TGTGCCAGCAAGATAACCCGGACAGGGCAAGAGACCCAGTACTTC. Encoded protein: CASKITRTGQETQYF.

This clone turned up a few times. The rearrangement joins TRBV6-2 or TRBV6-3 to TRBJ1-5; D not resolved. The CDR3 has 17 amino acids. CDR1 is MNHEY and CDR2 is SVGEGT in the germline V gene. Trimming pared 5 bases from V and 0 bases from J, leaving 17 bases between. CDR3 region: CASSTPRRLYSNQPQHF. CDR3 coding DNA: TGTGCCAGCAGTACCCCACGGCGGCTCTATAGCAATCAGCCCCAGCATTTT.

The chain has TRBV6-2 or TRBV6-3 and TRBJ1-5; D possibly corresponds to TRBD1 (6 bases). The CDR3 has 17 amino acids. The V end lost 0 bases, the J end lost 1 base, and 13 bases lay between the germline ends. Per the germline V gene, CDR1 is MNHEY and CDR2 is SVGEGT. CDR3 bases: TGTGCCAGCAGTTACTCGCTAGGGGGTGGAAGCAATCAGCCCCAGCATTTT. Protein sequence: CASSYSLGGGSNQPQHF.

J is TRBJ1-5 and V is TRBV6-5; D may be TRBD1 (6 bases). CDR1 and CDR2 (germline): MNHEY, SVGAGI. This CDR3 has 14 amino acids. The germline V and J ends were trimmed by 6 bases and 2 bases, with 11 bases remaining between them. DNA of the CDR3: TGTGCCAGCAGCAGGGACACCCGCAATCAGCCCCAGCATTTT. Protein product: CASSRDTRNQPQHF.

A few counts support this clone. The rearrangement links TRBV2 to TRBJ1-6, with a possible D match to TRBD1 (5 bases). There are 15 residues in the CDR3. The V gene lost 6 bases and the J gene lost 0 bases, with 9 bases spanning the gap. Germline V CDR1 and CDR2: SNHLY, FYNNEI. CDR3 bases: TGTGCCAGCAGGCGGGGGGGCTCCTATAATTCACCCCTCCACTTT. Residues: CASRRGGSYNSPLHF.